The following is a T cell receptor (beta chain) sequence with its context. The antigen is unknown. The entry originates in a study of vaccination and CD4 T cells after COVID-19. CDR3 length equals 13 residues. Trimming took off 2 bases at V and 7 bases at J, with 10 bases between the two ends. The germline V gene encodes CDR1 MNHEY and CDR2 SMNVEV (reference sequence). Treatment reported: 10-day PBMC culture with coronavirus spike peptide pools or control peptides (ViraFEST assay). The Oncomine TCR Beta short-read assay was what sequenced the DNA obtained from cultured CD4+ T cells. TCRdb itself ran the PCR reads through MiXCR, one entry per CDR3 protein. In the table there are about 13,000 distinct CDR3 sequences, 40% to 45% of which are singletons.

Sequencing input: CD4+ T cells from blood, cultured in vitro. This receptor was obtained from a human donor who had recovered from COVID-19. V usage is TRBV27 and J usage is TRBJ2-3; D remains unclear. The CDR3 DNA is TGTGCCAGCAGTTTAAGTCCCTGGTATACGCAGTATTTT. Amino acid sequence: CASSLSPWYTQYF.